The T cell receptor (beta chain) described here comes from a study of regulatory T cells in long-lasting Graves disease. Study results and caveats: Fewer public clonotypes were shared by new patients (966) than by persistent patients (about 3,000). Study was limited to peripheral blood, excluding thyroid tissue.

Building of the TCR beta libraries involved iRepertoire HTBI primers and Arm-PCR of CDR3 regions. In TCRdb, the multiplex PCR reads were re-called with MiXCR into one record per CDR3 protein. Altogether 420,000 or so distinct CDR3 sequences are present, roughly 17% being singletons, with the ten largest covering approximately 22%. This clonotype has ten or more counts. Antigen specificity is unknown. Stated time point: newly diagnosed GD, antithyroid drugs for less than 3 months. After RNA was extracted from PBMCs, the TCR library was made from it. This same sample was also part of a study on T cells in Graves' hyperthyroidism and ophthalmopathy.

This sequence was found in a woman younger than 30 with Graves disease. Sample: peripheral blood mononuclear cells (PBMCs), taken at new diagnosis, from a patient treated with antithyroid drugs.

CDR3 sequence: CSATKGTGAYEQYF. The CDR3 coding sequence is TGCAGTGCCACTAAGGGGACAGGGGCCTACGAGCAGTACTTC. V usage is TRBV20-1 and J usage is TRBJ2-7; 10 bases align to TRBD1. J gave up 2 bases and V 6 bases, and 7 bases lay outside the gene matches. CDR3 size: 14 residues. Germline values: CDR1 DFQATT, CDR2 SNEGSKA (reference sequence).